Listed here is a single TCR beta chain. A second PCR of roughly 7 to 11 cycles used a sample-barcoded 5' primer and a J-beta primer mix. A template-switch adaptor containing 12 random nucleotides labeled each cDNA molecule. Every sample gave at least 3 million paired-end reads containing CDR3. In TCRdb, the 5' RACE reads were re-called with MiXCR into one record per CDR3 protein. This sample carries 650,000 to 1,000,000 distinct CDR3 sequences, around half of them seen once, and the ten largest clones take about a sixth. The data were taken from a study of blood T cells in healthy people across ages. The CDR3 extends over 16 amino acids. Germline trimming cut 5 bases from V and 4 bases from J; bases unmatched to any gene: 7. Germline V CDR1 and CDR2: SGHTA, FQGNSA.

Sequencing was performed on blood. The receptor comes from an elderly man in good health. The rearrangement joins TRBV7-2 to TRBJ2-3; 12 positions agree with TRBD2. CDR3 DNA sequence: TGTGCCAGCAGCGCCCGGACTAGCGGGATAGCAGATACGCAGTATTTT. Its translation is CASSARTSGIADTQYF. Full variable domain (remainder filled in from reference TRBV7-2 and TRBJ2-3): GAGVSQSPSNKVTEKGKDVELRCDPISGHTALYWYRQSLGQGLEFLIYFQGNSAPDKSGLPSDRFSAERTGGSVSTLTIQRTQQEDSAVYLCASSARTSGIADTQYFGPGTRLTVL.